These 12 T cell receptor beta chains originate from one sample sequenced in a study of PD-L1 blockade in urothelial cancer. TCRdb's copy holds only in-frame clones and misses some; the assay was immunoSEQ multiplex PCR. The data contain roughly 20,000 clones, about nine tenths of them singletons. Stated time point: pretreatment peripheral blood. This specimen was PBMCs, taken around atezolizumab (anti-PD-L1) treatment. These receptor sequences come from a man between 65 and 80 years old with urothelial cancer.

The chain is built from TRBV10-1 and TRBJ2-1; D unclear. Trimming took off 6 bases at V and 9 bases at J, with 12 bases between the two ends. The CDR3 runs 12 residues. Germline V gene sequence: CDR1 WNHNN, CDR2 SYGVQD (reference sequence). The CDR3, as DNA: TGCGCCAGCAGCCGCGGCCCTGGTGAGCAGTTCTTC. It translates to CASSRGPGEQFF.

The rearrangement uses TRBV28 and TRBJ1-2, with a tentative D call TRBD1 (6 bases). The CDR3 totals 13 residues. V lost 6 bases to trimming and J lost 7 bases, with 15 bases between them. CDR1 and CDR2 from the germline V gene are MDHEN and SYDVKM. The CDR3 coding sequence is TGTGCCAGCAGCCCCGGGACACTCCTTGGCTACACCTTC. Translated: CASSPGTLLGYTF.

The DNA for the CDR3 is TGTGCCATCAGTGATGGGGGCCTTCTAACCTACGAGCAGTACTTC. It specifies CAISDGGLLTYEQYF. This rearrangement joins TRBV10-3 to TRBJ2-7, with D possibly TRBD1 on 6 matching bases. Germline V gives CDR1 ENHRY, CDR2 SYGVKD. The CDR3 spans 15 residues. The V end lost 3 bases, the J end lost 2 bases, and 14 bases lay between the germline ends.

The chain's CDR3 is CASSRGVEAFF. The CDR3 DNA reads as TGTGCCAGCAGCCGCGGGGTTGAAGCTTTCTTT. This chain connects TRBV6-5 to TRBJ1-1; D remains ambiguous. The V and J ends lost 6 bases and 7 bases respectively, with 9 bases between them. This CDR3 contains 11 residues. Germline CDR1 and CDR2: MNHEY and SVGAGI.

By sample share, this clone is medium-sized. This chain joins TRBV5-6 and TRBJ1-1; D remains ambiguous. V was cut by 4 bases and J by 4 bases, with 11 bases left in between. The germline V gene has CDR1 SGHDT and CDR2 YYEEEE. The length of the CDR3 is 13 residues. CDR3 loop: CASSPRGVTEAFF. The CDR3 DNA is TGTGCCAGCAGCCCGCGGGGTGTCACTGAAGCTTTCTTT.

The chain links TRBV2 to TRBJ1-5; D unclear. V lost 4 bases and J lost 9, with 7 bases in between. This CDR3 contains 11 residues. CDR1 and CDR2 from the germline V gene are SNHLY and FYNNEI. The CDR3 protein is CASSVTGPQHF. CDR3 DNA: TGTGCCAGCAGTGTCACGGGGCCCCAGCATTTT. The complete variable domain, with remaining parts taken from reference TRBV2 and TRBJ1-5, reads EPEVTQTPSHQVTQMGQEVILRCVPISNHLYFYWYRQILGQKVEFLVSFYNNEISEKSEIFDDQFSVERPDGSNFTLKIRSTKLEDSAMYFCASSVTGPQHFGDGTRLSIL.

This rearrangement joins TRBV15 to TRBJ1-5; D ambiguous. V shed 3 bases and J shed 0 bases, with 3 bases lying between them. CDR1 is LNHNV, CDR2 YYDKDF, per germline (reference sequence). The CDR3 loop spans 13 amino acids. In DNA, the CDR3 is TGTGCCACCAGCAGCTATAGCAATCAGCCCCAGCATTTT. Translating it yields CATSSYSNQPQHF.

This clone appeared a few times. The CDR3 DNA follows: TGCGCCAGCAGTGGTACAGTGAATGGTGAGCAGTACTTC. This translates into CASSGTVNGEQYF. The chain combines TRBV10-1 with TRBJ2-7; D gene unclear. Trimming left V 4 bases short and J 7 bases short, with 14 bases between. The length of the CDR3 is 13 residues. Germline V CDR1 and CDR2: WNHNN, SYGVQD (reference sequence).

The chain links TRBV13 to TRBJ2-7; 7 bases are shared with TRBD2. Germline loops: CDR1 PRHDT, CDR2 FYEKMQ (reference sequence). The J segment lost 7 bases and the V segment lost 5 bases, leaving 8 bases of the junction unmatched. The CDR3 covers 13 residues. CDR3 bases: TGTGCCAGCAGCCCGAGGCCGGGGGGTGAGCAGTACTTC. Its translation: CASSPRPGGEQYF.

The chain joins TRBV5-1 to TRBJ2-1; weak D call: TRBD2 (7 bases). The germline V and J ends were trimmed by 7 bases and 5 bases, with 22 bases remaining between them. CDR3 length: 16 amino acids. Germline values: CDR1 SGHRS, CDR2 YFSETQ. CDR3 DNA sequence: TGCGCCAGCCGGCTCACAGGGCGGGGGACGGACAATGAGCAGTTCTTC. Encoded protein: CASRLTGRGTDNEQFF.

V usage is TRBV6-5 and J usage is TRBJ2-3, with TRBD1 matching over 7 bases. The germline V gene has CDR1 MNHEY and CDR2 SVGAGI. This CDR3 region has 15 residues. V lost 2 bases to trimming and J lost 1 base; unmatched junction nucleotides: 3. The CDR3 DNA follows: TGTGCCAGCAGTTACCAGGGGGTCGGCACAGATACGCAGTATTTT. This encodes CASSYQGVGTDTQYF.

The genes are TRBV7-7 and TRBJ2-2; D possibly corresponds to TRBD1 (5 bases). V was trimmed by 1 base and J by 8 bases, leaving 5 bases between them. The CDR3 has 12 amino acids. The germline V gene encodes CDR1 SSHAT and CDR2 FNYEAQ (reference sequence). The CDR3 DNA is TGTGCCAGCAGCTTAGACAGGGGGGAGCTGTTTTTT. This translates into CASSLDRGELFF.